This T cell receptor beta chain is from a study of patients and donors after allogeneic stem cell transplantation. The CDR3 is 17 amino acids. Germline values: CDR1 MNHEY, CDR2 SVGEGT. V lost 5 bases to trimming and J lost 4 bases, with 21 bases between them. TCRdb ran MiXCR on the RT-PCR reads and lists one entry per CDR3 protein. In the table there are about a million distinct CDR3 sequences, roughly 18% of which are singletons. This receptor was taken from a human donor who was either an allogeneic HSCT recipient or a stem cell or donor lymphocyte infusion donor (not recorded which). It is not recorded whose cells these are; they may come from a transplant donor. J is TRBJ1-5 and V is TRBV6-2 or TRBV6-3; weak D call: TRBD1 (5 bases). What was sequenced was blood, either unsorted or a sorted T cell fraction (not recorded which). CDR3 amino acids: CASSTLGGTGVNQPQHF. CDR3 DNA: TGTGCCAGCAGTACTCTCGGCGGGACTGGGGTGAATCAGCCCCAGCATTTT.